Following are 22 T cell receptor beta chains from one sample sequenced in a study of cytomegalovirus exposure and HLA in healthy donors. The PCR ran on 60 Vbeta and 13 Jbeta primers. Measured with immunoSEQ multiplex PCR; TCRdb has only the in-frame clones, and not every one. In all, the sample yields about 140,000 clones. Sequencing was performed on PBMCs. The source is a woman under 30 in good health and CMV-seronegative.

The chain has TRBV5-1 and TRBJ2-3; TRBD2 aligns across 11 bases. V lost 4 bases, J lost 4 bases, and 8 bases stayed unmatched. CDR3 length: 16 amino acids. The germline gives CDR1 SGHRS, CDR2 YFSETQ. The chain's CDR3 is CASSPALAGVADTQYF. In DNA, the CDR3 is TGCGCCAGCAGCCCCGCACTAGCGGGAGTTGCAGATACGCAGTATTTT.

The genes are TRBV7-9 and TRBJ1-4; 7 nucleotides agree with TRBD1. The germline CDR1 and CDR2 sequences are SEHNR and FQNEAQ (reference sequence). The ends lost 6 bases at V and 5 bases at J; junction bases unmatched: 9. CDR3 length: 15 residues. CDR3: CASSQTGTENEKLFF. The DNA for the CDR3 is TGTGCCAGCAGTCAAACCGGGACAGAAAATGAAAAACTGTTTTTT.

The V and J genes are TRBV6-6 and TRBJ2-5; 8 nucleotides align to TRBD1. CDR1 is MNHNY, CDR2 SVGAGI, per germline (reference sequence). This CDR3 contains 15 residues. The V gene end was trimmed by 6 bases and the J gene end by 4 bases; junction bases not matched to a gene: 10. The CDR3 DNA follows: TGTGCCAGCAGGCCACCTCGGGACAGGTTAGAGACCCAGTACTTC. It is translated as CASRPPRDRLETQYF.

This sequence joins TRBV11-3 and TRBJ2-2; TRBD1 agrees at 9 bases. CDR1 and CDR2 from the germline V gene are SGHNT and YENEEA. The CDR3 is made up of 17 amino acids. V gave up 1 base and J gave up 1 base; unmatched junction bases: 4. Written as DNA, the CDR3 is TGTGCCAGCAGCTTAGGGGACAGGGTTGGGAACACCGGGGAGCTGTTTTTT. Encoded protein: CASSLGDRVGNTGELFF.

V is TRBV7-9 and J is TRBJ1-1; D gene ambiguous. The length of the CDR3 is 14 residues. V shed 1 base and J shed 2 bases, with 8 bases lying between them. The V gene's germline CDR1 is SEHNR and CDR2 FQNEAQ (reference sequence). This CDR3 reads CASSLVRINTEAFF. The CDR3 DNA reads TGTGCCAGCAGCTTAGTGCGGATAAACACTGAAGCTTTCTTT.

The genes are TRBV11-1 and TRBJ2-5; TRBD2 is a possible D gene (6 bases). The DNA end is a closer match to TRBJ2-7, so the J assignment may be wrong. The germline gives CDR1 SGHAT, CDR2 FQDESV (reference sequence). This CDR3 region has 14 residues. The CDR3 here is CASSRLVDPSEQYF. The CDR3, as DNA: TGTGCCAGCAGTCGACTAGTCGATCCTAGCGAGCAGTACTTC.

V and J are TRBV7-8 and TRBJ2-3, with TRBD2 matching over 9 bases. The CDR3 is made up of 15 amino acids. V gave up 3 bases and J gave up 2 bases; unmatched junction bases: 3. Germline V gives CDR1 SGHVS, CDR2 FQNEAQ. The CDR3 region has the DNA TGTGCCAGCAGCTTGGTAGCGGGAGCCACAGATACGCAGTATTTT. Residues: CASSLVAGATDTQYF.

V usage is TRBV6-1 and J usage is TRBJ2-1; D might be TRBD2 (6 bases). The CDR3 contains 14 residues. Germline CDR1 is MNHNS and CDR2 is SASEGT. V was shortened by 8 bases and J by 6 bases, with 17 bases between the two germline ends. The CDR3 region is CASLGGWTANEQFF. CDR3 nucleotide sequence: TGTGCCAGCTTAGGAGGGTGGACGGCCAATGAGCAGTTCTTC.

The chain combines TRBV2 with TRBJ1-2, with TRBD1 matching 7 bases. This CDR3 has 15 amino acids. Unmatched junction bases numbered 2, after V lost 1 base and J lost 0 bases. The germline V gene has CDR1 SNHLY and CDR2 FYNNEI. The CDR3 nucleotides are TGTGCCAGCAGTGAAGAGGGACAGCCTAACTATGGCTACACCTTC. Protein product: CASSEEGQPNYGYTF.

CDR3 residues: CASSYFSGGTEAFF. As DNA, the CDR3 is TGTGCCAGCAGTTACTTTTCGGGCGGGACTGAAGCTTTCTTT. The chain joins TRBV6-6 to TRBJ1-1; D not resolved. Per the germline V gene, CDR1 is MNHNY and CDR2 is SVGAGI (reference sequence). V was cut by 1 base and J by 5 bases, with 11 bases left in between. This CDR3 contains 14 residues.

V usage is TRBV5-6 and J usage is TRBJ2-1; 9 positions match TRBD1. Germline V lookup: CDR1 SGHDT, CDR2 YYEEEE. This CDR3 contains 15 residues. The ends lost 4 bases at V and 5 bases at J; junction bases unmatched: 7. DNA for the CDR3: TGTGCCAGCAGCCGCATCGGGACAGGGAACAATGAGCAGTTCTTC. Its protein product is CASSRIGTGNNEQFF.

V gene TRBV10-2 combines with J gene TRBJ1-1; 8 nucleotides match TRBD1. From germline, CDR1 is WSHSY and CDR2 SAAADI. This CDR3 has 13 amino acids. The V segment lost 6 bases and the J segment 4 bases; nucleotides outside the gene matches: 4. The CDR3 sequence is CASSADRGTEAFF. The CDR3 DNA reads TGCGCCAGCAGCGCTGACAGGGGCACTGAAGCTTTCTTT.

CDR3 DNA sequence: TGTGCCAGCAGCTCGGACAGGGTTCATGGCTACACCTTC. Translating gives CASSSDRVHGYTF. J is TRBJ1-2 and V is TRBV7-2; 8 bases match TRBD1. V dropped 4 bases and J dropped 6; count of bases not matched to a gene: 4. The CDR3 is 13 residues long. Germline loops: CDR1 SGHTA, CDR2 FQGNSA. Full variable domain (outside the CDR3, taken from reference TRBV7-2 and TRBJ1-2): GAGVSQSPSNKVTEKGKDVELRCDPISGHTALYWYRQSLGQGLEFLIYFQGNSAPDKSGLPSDRFSAERTGGSVSTLTIQRTQQEDSAVYLCASSSDRVHGYTFGSGTRLTVV.

This chain joins TRBV15 and TRBJ1-1; D remains unclear. Trimming took 3 bases from V and 0 from J, leaving 11 bases between them. The CDR3 sequence is 15 residues long. Germline CDR1 and CDR2: LNHNV and YYDKDF (reference sequence). The CDR3 loop reads CATSSVDGMNTEAFF. CDR3 coding DNA: TGTGCCACCAGCAGTGTAGACGGGATGAACACTGAAGCTTTCTTT.

The V and J genes are TRBV30 and TRBJ2-7; possible D gene TRBD1, 5 bases. V was pared by 2 bases and J by 1 base, with 15 bases between. The CDR3 consists of 15 residues. The germline V gene encodes CDR1 GTSNPN and CDR2 SVGIG (reference sequence). The CDR3 reads CAWSRMAGRSYEQYF. CDR3 in DNA: TGTGCCTGGAGTCGGATGGCAGGGCGGTCCTACGAGCAGTACTTC.

The CDR3 here is CASSQVVYGQGITSPLHF. CDR3 bases: TGTGCCAGCAGCCAAGTAGTATATGGTCAGGGGATCACTTCACCCCTCCACTTT. The J gene is TRBJ1-6, the V gene TRBV14; tentatively, D is TRBD1 (6 bases). Germline V gene data show CDR1 as SGHDN and CDR2 as FVKESK. Between the trimmed V and J ends, which lost 1 base and 9 bases, there was a span of 22 bases. The length of the CDR3 is 18 residues.

The rearrangement uses TRBV5-4 and TRBJ2-3, with TRBD2 matching 8 bases. V was pared by 4 bases and J by 0 bases, with 4 bases of the junction left unmatched. CDR3 size: 15 residues. CDR1 SGHNT and CDR2 YYREEE come from the germline V gene (reference sequence). The CDR3 DNA reads TGTGCCAGCAGCATAACTAGCGGCAGCACAGATACGCAGTATTTT. Translating it yields CASSITSGSTDTQYF.

V gene TRBV25-1 combines with J gene TRBJ1-1; D unresolved. Germline V gene data show CDR1 as MGHDK and CDR2 as SYGVNS. There are 16 residues in the CDR3. Trimming took off 2 bases at V and 1 base at J, with 14 bases between the two ends. The CDR3 region is CASSEGFLSRNTEAFF. The CDR3 bases are TGTGCCAGCAGTGAAGGCTTCCTTTCCCGGAACACTGAAGCTTTCTTT.

The V and J genes are TRBV19 and TRBJ1-5; no firm D call. V gave up 1 base and J gave up 2 bases, with 3 bases separating them. The CDR3 runs 13 residues. CDR1 and CDR2 from the germline V gene are LNHDA and SQIVND (reference sequence). The CDR3 sequence: CASSIGGNQPQHF. The CDR3 region has the DNA TGTGCCAGTAGTATAGGAGGCAATCAGCCCCAGCATTTT.

This chain connects TRBV7-3 to TRBJ2-2; the D gene is possibly TRBD1 (5 bases). This CDR3 comprises 16 residues. V shed 1 base and J shed 6 bases, with 15 bases lying between them. Germline values: CDR1 SGHTA, CDR2 FQGTGA. CDR3 protein: CASSLIPTVGSGELFF. The CDR3 DNA reads TGTGCCAGCAGCTTAATTCCGACAGTTGGGTCCGGGGAGCTGTTTTTT.

The chain couples TRBV18 to TRBJ2-3, with 7 bases that match TRBD2. The V and J ends lost 6 bases and 1 base, in that order; junction bases with no gene match: 7. The CDR3 has 15 amino acids. Germline V gene lookup returns CDR1 KGHSH and CDR2 LQKENI. The CDR3 reads CASSSRAGGTDTQYF. The CDR3 DNA follows: TGTGCCAGCTCCTCAAGGGCGGGAGGCACAGATACGCAGTATTTT.

The CDR3 coding sequence is TGTGCCAGCAGCTCTGTCGCGGACAATCAGCCCCAGCATTTT. Its protein product is CASSSVADNQPQHF. V and J are TRBV7-2 and TRBJ1-5; no firm D call. Germline lookup yields CDR1 SGHTA and CDR2 FQGNSA. The CDR3 covers 14 residues. The V end was cut by 4 bases, the J end by 3 bases, with 10 bases between.